These 18 T cell receptor beta chains share one sample of origin, sequenced in a study of cytomegalovirus exposure and HLA in healthy donors. The primer mix had 60 Vbeta and 13 Jbeta primers. The table came from immunoSEQ multiplex PCR; TCRdb's copy has only in-frame clones and leaves some out. The data show some 200,000 clones, around four fifths seen once. The sample consisted of PBMCs. The receptors shown here come from a woman aged 50 to 60 in good health and CMV-seropositive.

V gene TRBV2 combines with J gene TRBJ2-3; the D gene is possibly TRBD1 (5 bases). The length of the CDR3 is 15 residues. Per the germline V gene, CDR1 is SNHLY and CDR2 is FYNNEI. With 1 base removed from V and 1 base from J, the gap between germline ends came to 9 bases. CDR3 region: CASSEEGLGTDTQYF. CDR3 bases: TGTGCCAGCAGTGAAGAGGGGCTGGGCACAGATACGCAGTATTTT. Full variable domain (outside the CDR3, taken from reference TRBV2 and TRBJ2-3): EPEVTQTPSHQVTQMGQEVILRCVPISNHLYFYWYRQILGQKVEFLVSFYNNEISEKSEIFDDQFSVERPDGSNFTLKIRSTKLEDSAMYFCASSEEGLGTDTQYFGPGTRLTVL.

The rearrangement joins TRBV12-1 to TRBJ1-5; the D call TRBD1 from the table was never checked on the DNA. TRBV12-1 is given as a pseudogene. This CDR3 has 15 amino acids. The CDR3 loop reads CASSAHQGINQPQHF. CDR3 DNA sequence: TGTGCCAGCAGCGCCCACCAGGGGATAAATCAGCCCCAGCATTTT.

CDR3 region: CASSPLQTGGNYGYTF. CDR3 bases: TGTGCCAGCAGTCCCCTCCAGACAGGGGGTAACTATGGCTACACCTTC. The chain carries TRBV28 and TRBJ1-2, with 9 bases fitting TRBD1. The CDR3 extends over 16 amino acids. Germline CDR1 reads MDHEN; CDR2 reads SYDVKM. V was clipped by 5 bases and J by 1 base; unmatched bases: 8.

This clone came up a few times. This chain uses TRBV4-2 with TRBJ1-1; 8 bases are shared with TRBD1. The CDR3 covers 13 residues. Germline CDR1 is LGHNA and CDR2 is YNFKEQ. Losses at the gene ends were 6 bases for V and 5 bases for J; bases not matched to a gene: 5. CDR3 loop: CASREQGATEAFF. The CDR3 DNA sequence: TGTGCCAGCAGAGAGCAGGGGGCGACTGAAGCTTTCTTT.

This rearrangement joins TRBV19 to TRBJ1-6; 10 nucleotides agree with TRBD1. There are 15 residues in the CDR3. Per the germline V gene, CDR1 is LNHDA and CDR2 is SQIVND (reference sequence). J gave up 10 bases and V 4 bases, and 7 bases lay outside the gene matches. This CDR3 reads CASSTAGQGQSPLHF. The CDR3 DNA is TGTGCCAGTAGTACTGCGGGACAGGGGCAATCACCCCTCCACTTT.

The rearrangement joins TRBV29-1 to TRBJ2-5, with TRBD1 matching 7 bases. With 1 base clipped from V and 5 bases from J, the junction kept 16 bases outside the gene matches. CDR3 length: 17 residues. CDR1 SQVTM and CDR2 ANQGSEA come from the germline V gene. CDR3 protein: CSVEGGFTGVAGETQYF. The DNA of the CDR3 is TGCAGCGTTGAAGGAGGATTTACAGGGGTGGCTGGGGAGACCCAGTACTTC.

J is TRBJ1-6 and V is TRBV30; D gene uncertain. From germline, CDR1 is GTSNPN and CDR2 SVGIG (reference sequence). The germline V and J ends were trimmed by 0 bases and 1 base, with 10 bases remaining between them. The CDR3 spans 16 residues. In nucleotides, the CDR3 is TGTGCCTGGAGTGTTCCTGGTAGTTCCTATAATTCACCCCTCCACTTT. Residues: CAWSVPGSSYNSPLHF.

The chain uses TRBV28 and TRBJ2-3, with 8 positions matching TRBD2. CDR3 length: 16 amino acids. The germline CDR1 and CDR2 sequences are MDHEN and SYDVKM. V dropped 5 bases and J dropped 2; count of bases not matched to a gene: 9. This CDR3 reads CASSQSGRGATDTQYF. CDR3 coding DNA: TGTGCCAGCAGTCAATCGGGGCGGGGGGCCACAGATACGCAGTATTTT.

This chain joins TRBV28 and TRBJ1-1, with D hard to call. The V and J ends lost 6 bases and 7 bases respectively, with 15 bases between them. CDR1 MDHEN and CDR2 SYDVKM come from the germline V gene. This CDR3 spans 13 amino acids. The DNA of the CDR3 is TGTGCCAGCAGGGGCTCGGAAAATTATGAAGCTTTCTTT. Translated: CASRGSENYEAFF.

The rearrangement uses TRBV7-9 and TRBJ2-5; D may be TRBD2 (6 bases). The J call may not be correct, given that the DNA end is closer to TRBJ2-7. Germline V gives CDR1 SEHNR, CDR2 FQNEAQ (reference sequence). The CDR3 sequence is 14 residues long. The CDR3 nucleotides are TGTGCCAGCAGCCCGCGGGGCCAATCCTACGAGCAGTACTTC. This translates into CASSPRGQSYEQYF.

The V and J genes are TRBV29-1 and TRBJ2-5, with D uncertain. Trimming took 7 bases from V and 5 from J, leaving 8 bases between them. CDR1 is SQVTM, CDR2 ANQGSEA, per germline. The CDR3 loop spans 10 amino acids. The CDR3: CSAGSETQYF. CDR3 DNA sequence: TGCAGCGCCGGGTCTGAGACCCAGTACTTC. Variable domain in full (rest from reference TRBV29-1 and TRBJ2-5): SAVISQKPSRDICQRGTSLTIQCQVDSQVTMMFWYRQQPGQSLTLIATANQGSEATYESGFVIDKFPISRPNLTFSTLTVSNMSPEDSSIYLCSAGSETQYFGPGTRLLVL.

The rearrangement joins TRBV7-3 to TRBJ2-7, with 11 positions matching TRBD2. Trimming removed 4 bases from V and 4 bases from J; junction bases left unmatched: 6. The CDR3 extends over 15 amino acids. Germline loops: CDR1 SGHTA, CDR2 FQGTGA. CDR3 protein: CASSSASGGPYEQYF. In DNA form, the CDR3 reads TGTGCCAGCAGCTCCGCTAGCGGGGGGCCTTACGAGCAGTACTTC.

The chain carries TRBV28 and TRBJ2-5; 8 nucleotides match TRBD1. Germline assignment: CDR1 MDHEN and CDR2 SYDVKM. J gave up 4 bases and V 4 bases, and 11 bases lay outside the gene matches. The CDR3 extends over 16 amino acids. CDR3 in amino acids: CASSSPLQGAGETQYF. CDR3 sequence (DNA): TGTGCCAGCAGTTCTCCCCTGCAGGGGGCTGGAGAGACCCAGTACTTC.

The rearrangement uses TRBV18 and TRBJ2-5; D perhaps matches TRBD2 (6 bases). CDR1 is KGHSH and CDR2 is LQKENI in the germline V gene. The CDR3 is 15 residues long. Trimming pared 6 bases from V and 2 bases from J, leaving 16 bases between. CDR3 loop: CASSPKLATQETQYF. The CDR3, as DNA: TGTGCCAGCTCCCCCAAACTAGCAACTCAAGAGACCCAGTACTTC.

The chain is built from TRBV7-9 and TRBJ1-2, with D possibly TRBD1 on 5 matching bases. There are 13 residues in the CDR3. Trimming stripped 3 bases from V and 8 bases from J, with 13 bases between. CDR1 SEHNR and CDR2 FQNEAQ come from the germline V gene (reference sequence). Here the CDR3 reads CASSFEGAEGYTF. CDR3 nucleotides: TGTGCCAGCAGCTTTGAAGGGGCTGAGGGCTACACCTTC.

The gene calls are TRBV9 and TRBJ1-2; TRBD1 might be the D (6 bases). V shed 3 bases and J shed 5 bases, with 20 bases lying between them. Per germline, CDR1 SGDLS and CDR2 YYNGEE. The CDR3 has 16 residues. In nucleotides, the CDR3 is TGTGCCAGCAGCGCAGGCTCCCGACAGGAGCTTTATGGCTACACCTTC. This sequence encodes CASSAGSRQELYGYTF.

V usage is TRBV5-4 and J usage is TRBJ1-2; 7 positions match TRBD1. This CDR3 contains 14 residues. V lost 6 bases, J lost 0 bases, and 5 bases stayed unmatched. Germline V gene lookup returns CDR1 SGHNT and CDR2 YYREEE (reference sequence). CDR3 protein: CASTWTGANYGYTF. Here the CDR3 DNA reads TGTGCCAGCACCTGGACAGGAGCTAACTATGGCTACACCTTC.

This sequence joins TRBV13 and TRBJ1-2; 7 positions match TRBD1. The CDR3 consists of 15 residues. Per the germline V gene, CDR1 is PRHDT and CDR2 is FYEKMQ (reference sequence). Trimming removed 5 bases from V and 8 bases from J; junction bases left unmatched: 14. CDR3 amino acids: CASSLGDGQVGGYTF. Here the CDR3 DNA reads TGTGCCAGCAGCCTGGGGGACGGACAGGTGGGAGGCTACACCTTC.